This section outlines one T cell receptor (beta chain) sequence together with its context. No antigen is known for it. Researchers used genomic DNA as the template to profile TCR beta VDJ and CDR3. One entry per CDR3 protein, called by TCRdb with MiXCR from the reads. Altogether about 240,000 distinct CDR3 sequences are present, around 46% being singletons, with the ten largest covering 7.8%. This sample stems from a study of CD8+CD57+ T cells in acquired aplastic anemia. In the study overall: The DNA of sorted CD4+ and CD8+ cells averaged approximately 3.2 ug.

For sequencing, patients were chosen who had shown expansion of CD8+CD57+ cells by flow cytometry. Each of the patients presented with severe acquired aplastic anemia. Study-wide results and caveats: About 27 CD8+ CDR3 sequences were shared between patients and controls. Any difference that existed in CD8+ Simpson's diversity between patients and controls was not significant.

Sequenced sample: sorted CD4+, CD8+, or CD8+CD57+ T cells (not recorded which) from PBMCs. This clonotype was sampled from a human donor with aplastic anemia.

In nucleotides, the CDR3 is TGTGCCAGCAGCTTAGCGGTGGATGAAGCTTTCTTT. As protein: CASSLAVDEAFF. The chain links TRBV7-2 to TRBJ1-1; D ambiguous. The CDR3 is 12 residues long. CDR1 is SGHTA and CDR2 is FQGNSA in the germline V gene. Trimming cost V 0 bases and J 7 bases, with 6 bases left between them. The full variable domain, with the rest looked up from reference TRBV7-2 and TRBJ1-1, is GAGVSQSPSNKVTEKGKDVELRCDPISGHTALYWYRQSLGQGLEFLIYFQGNSAPDKSGLPSDRFSAERTGGSVSTLTIQRTQQEDSAVYLCASSLAVDEAFFGQGTRLTVV.